This T cell receptor beta chain was obtained from a study of blood T cells in healthy people across ages. General study results and limits: TCR beta diversity, measured per million T cells, fell in a roughly linear way with age.

With respect to this clonotype: Antigen specificity is unknown.

The CDR3 runs to 15 residues. From germline, CDR1 is SGHTA and CDR2 FQGNSA. The V and J ends lost 7 bases and 0 bases respectively, with 16 bases between them. A second about 7 to 11 cycle PCR used barcoded and J-beta primers. From the 5' RACE reads, TCRdb called clonotypes with MiXCR, one entry per CDR3 protein. The repertoire holds under 1 million distinct CDR3 sequences, roughly 44% seen once, with roughly 19% in the top ten. The chain recombines TRBV7-2 with TRBJ2-7; either TRBD1 or TRBD2 may fit D (5 bases each). Source material: blood. This TCR was sampled from a man aged 55 to 70 in good health. The CDR3 protein is CASTQLWGTSYEQYF. The CDR3, as DNA: TGTGCCAGCACGCAGCTTTGGGGGACCTCCTACGAGCAGTACTTC.